Given below is one T cell receptor (beta chain) in context. It lacks a known antigen. The DNA is omitted, as the CDR3 cannot be located on it reliably, and the CDR3 follows TCRdb's listing. The CDR3 starts with the cysteine, ends with the phenylalanine, and has 16 residues. The germline V gene sets CDR1 to SGDLS and CDR2 to YYNGEE. The sample's time point label, in plain terms: baseline before first vaccination. Vaccinee samples came from UK trials COV001 and COV002, including a single-blind randomized controlled phase 2/3 trial of AZD1222 (ChAdOx1 nCoV-19) in healthy adults. Trial participant PBMC samples were collected at day 0 and day 28 after the second dose for TCRbeta chain sequencing. This sample is drawn from a study of T cell responses to AZD1222 COVID-19 vaccine (dated by TCRdb to 2020 to 2023). About the investigation overall: AZD1222 recipients with second doses at about 4 weeks or about 12 weeks were pooled, because spike-specific TCR depth and breadth did not differ between schedules. TCR sequencing covered more than 230 trial participants: nearly 210 given two doses of AZD1222 and 26 given two doses of MenACWY control vaccine. Trial participants were enrolled by age into subgroups of 18-55, 56-69 and 70-plus years, and around 150, 29 and 61 TCR-sequenced participants, respectively, were included in these subgroups.

The CDR3 regions of human TCRbeta chains were subjected to immunosequencing. As for how the authors treated the data: Repertoire TCRs were matched against a reference library of SARS-CoV-2-specific TCRs generated with the MIRA antigen-specificity platform. Breadth meant the fraction of unique TCRs that were SARS-CoV-2-associated, whereas depth meant the fraction of total T cells that were SARS-CoV-2-associated. Using the MIRA data, each spike-specific TCR was mapped to the spike region that the TCR reacts to and placed in a CD4 or CD8 class. Log10-transformed breadth and depth values were compared by one-way ANOVA with Sidak's multiple comparisons tests. TCRdb holds this immuneACCESS table with in-frame rearrangements only. Some clones are missing; in checked studies, unresolved V genes explain under half, and the rest has no known cause. The D gene and trimming were derived from the DNA, and the V and J assignments and clone size from that table. This sample lists some 120,000 clones; roughly 85% were detected once. The top ten clonotypes cover 7.5% to 8% of the sample.

The research as a whole found: In the small 56-69-year group, the increase in depth fell short of significance, most likely because of low power. After two AZD1222 doses, both the breadth and the depth of spike-specific TCRs were significantly higher than at day 0 and than in MenACWY recipients. Because no day 14 peak-response samples were available, the repertoires could be characterized only after the peak T cell response. Conclusions about previously exposed vaccinees are limited because only six or seven AZD1222 recipients were SARS-CoV-2 seropositive at baseline. Participants were mostly white British and included more females than males, and it was suggested by the authors that clonal diversity may have been underestimated. The whole spike protein was spanned by vaccine-associated CD4 TCRs, and dominant responses were seen in regions 160-218 and 743-854. Nearly half of unique spike-specific TCRs reportedly recognized epitopes outside regions mutated in the B.1.351 and B.1.1.7 variants.

Specimen: peripheral blood, collected on day 0 of AZD1222 vaccination. The chain is assembled from TRBV9 and TRBJ1-3. The source is an adult in good health. The CDR3 amino acid sequence is: CASSVGPGDSGNTIYF.